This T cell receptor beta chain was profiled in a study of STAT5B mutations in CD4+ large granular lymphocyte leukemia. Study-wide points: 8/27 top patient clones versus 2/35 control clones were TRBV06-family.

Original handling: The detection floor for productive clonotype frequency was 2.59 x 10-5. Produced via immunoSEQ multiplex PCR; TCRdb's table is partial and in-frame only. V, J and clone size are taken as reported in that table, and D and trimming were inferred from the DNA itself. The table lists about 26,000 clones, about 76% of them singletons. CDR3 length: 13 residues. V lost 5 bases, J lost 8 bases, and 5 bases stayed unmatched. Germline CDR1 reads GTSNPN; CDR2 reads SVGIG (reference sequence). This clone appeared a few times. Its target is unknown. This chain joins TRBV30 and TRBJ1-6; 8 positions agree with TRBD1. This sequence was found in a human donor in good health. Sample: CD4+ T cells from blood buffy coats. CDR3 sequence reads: CAWVDREYSPLHF. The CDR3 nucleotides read TGTGCCTGGGTGGACAGGGAGTATTCACCCCTCCACTTT. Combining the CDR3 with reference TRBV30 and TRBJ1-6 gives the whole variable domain SQTIHQWPATLVQPVGSPLSLECTVEGTSNPNLYWYRQAAGRGLQLLFYSVGIGQISSEVPQNLSASRPQDRQFILSSKKLLLSDSGFYLCAWVDREYSPLHFGNGTRLTVT.